This T cell receptor beta chain was found in a study of a mutant IDH1 vaccine in newly diagnosed glioma. Background on the study: Visits V12 and V13 fell at weeks 35 and 47, respectively.

This clone appeared once. Antigen unknown. Data came from immunoSEQ multiplex PCR; TCRdb stores just in-frame clones and leaves some out. This sample has 30,000 to 35,000 clones; approximately 90% occur once, and the top ten carry about 2.2%. Noted time point: week 47, end of study. Vaccinated patients received 300 ug of mutant IDH1 20-mer peptide per dose, with topical imiquimod. Each patient was administered eight vaccinations, scheduled in weeks 1, 3, 5, 7, 11, 15, 19 and 23. Broader study findings: Pseudoprogression seemingly bore no relation to changes in top peripheral T cell clonotypes.

This clonotype was sampled from a man aged 35 to 55 with glioma. The sample was PBMCs, taken from a glioma patient whose treatment included an IDH1 peptide vaccine.

CDR3 region: CAISDGNSYEQYF. DNA of the CDR3: TGTGCCATCAGTGACGGCAATTCCTACGAGCAGTACTTC. The V and J genes are TRBV10-3 and TRBJ2-7; no definite D call. The CDR3 extends over 13 amino acids. Trimming cost V 3 bases and J 1 base, with 7 bases left between them. CDR1 is ENHRY and CDR2 is SYGVKD in the germline V gene.